The 14 T cell receptor beta chains below come from one sample, sequenced in a study of T-cell reconstitution after alpha-beta-depleted transplantation in children. TCRbeta library preparation incorporated unique molecular identifiers. TCRdb reanalysed the PCR reads using MiXCR and keeps one entry per CDR3 protein. Among almost 250,000 distinct CDR3 sequences listed, roughly 25% were seen once. The source was PBMCs, collected before TCRalphabeta/CD19-depleted stem cell transplant. All receptors come from a girl aged 2 to 10 with Fanconi anemia, due to receive a stem cell transplant.

This clonotype was recorded many times. The chain carries TRBV21-1 and TRBJ2-7; the D call in the table, TRBD1, was not verified against the DNA. TRBV21-1 is described as a pseudogene. The CDR3 is made up of 17 amino acids. CDR3 sequence: CASSNKWDDDRVYEQYF. The CDR3 nucleotides are TGTGCCAGCAGCAATAAATGGGATGACGACAGGGTATACGAGCAGTACTTC.

The J gene is TRBJ2-7, the V gene TRBV12-3 or TRBV12-4, with 9 bases fitting TRBD1. With V trimmed by 5 bases and J by 4 bases, 9 bases remained unmatched. This CDR3 contains 15 residues. CDR3 nucleotide sequence: TGTGCCAGCAGTCCCGGGGGACAGGGTATTTACGAGCAGTACTTC. It specifies CASSPGGQGIYEQYF.

This clonotype was observed many times. V usage is TRBV6-2 or TRBV6-3 and J usage is TRBJ2-1, with TRBD2 matching 8 bases. The V and J ends lost 6 bases and 1 base, in that order; junction bases with no gene match: 8. The CDR3 is 16 residues long. Germline CDR1 reads MNHEY; CDR2 reads SVGEGT. The CDR3 loop reads CASSSTSGLSYNEQFF. The CDR3 DNA is TGTGCCAGCAGCTCAACTAGCGGCCTTTCCTACAATGAGCAGTTCTTC.

This chain uses TRBV19 with TRBJ2-7; no clear D. The length of the CDR3 is 12 residues. Germline CDR1 and CDR2: LNHDA and SQIVND (reference sequence). With 1 base removed from V and 5 bases from J, the gap between germline ends came to 6 bases. CDR3 residues: CASSIGGHEQYF. The CDR3 DNA reads TGTGCCAGTAGTATAGGAGGTCACGAGCAGTACTTC.

The table lists this clonotype with a few counts. This chain uses TRBV7-2 with TRBJ2-7, with D tentatively TRBD1 (6 bases). CDR1 is SGHTA, CDR2 FQGNSA, per germline. Trimming cost V 3 bases and J 3 bases, with 15 bases left between them. The CDR3 is made up of 15 amino acids. The CDR3 loop is CASSLQGNSDYEQYF. In DNA, the CDR3 is TGTGCCAGCAGCTTGCAGGGGAACTCAGACTACGAGCAGTACTTC.

This clonotype was detected a few times. The rearrangement links TRBV5-4 to TRBJ2-5; 11 bases agree with TRBD1. Germline V CDR1 and CDR2: SGHNT, YYREEE (reference sequence). V gave up 4 bases and J gave up 2 bases; unmatched junction bases: 7. This CDR3 has 16 residues. CDR3 sequence (DNA): TGTGCCAGCAGCAAAAGGACAGGGGGCATTCAAGAGACCCAGTACTTC. The encoded protein is CASSKRTGGIQETQYF.

There are a few counts of this clonotype. The V gene is TRBV7-6, the J gene TRBJ2-3, with 9 bases fitting TRBD2. Germline V gene sequence: CDR1 SGHVS, CDR2 FNYEAQ. The CDR3 has 17 amino acids. V gave up 4 bases and J gave up 4 bases; unmatched junction bases: 12. The CDR3 spells CASSSPSGRRYSDTQYF. The CDR3 DNA reads TGTGCCAGCAGCTCTCCCAGCGGGAGGCGGTATTCAGATACGCAGTATTTT.

The chain has TRBV9 and TRBJ2-3; D possibly uses TRBD1 or TRBD2 (5 bases each). CDR3 length equals 17 residues. Per the germline V gene, CDR1 is SGDLS and CDR2 is YYNGEE. The V and J ends lost 4 bases and 4 bases respectively, with 22 bases between them. CDR3 bases: TGTGCCAGCAGCTCTCCCCCGGGACCATCCTATCCAGATACGCAGTATTTT. The encoded protein is CASSSPPGPSYPDTQYF.

In regard to this clonotype: This may be a read error, as it is one base from a much larger clone. Likely a read error: the CDR3 ends without its conserved phenylalanine or tryptophan. V and J are TRBV12-3 or TRBV12-4 and TRBJ2-5; 8 bases are shared with TRBD2. V lost 5 bases and J lost 4; bases outside the gene matches: 3. CDR3 size: 13 residues. The CDR3 loop reads CASSEGLAETQYL. CDR3 bases: TGTGCCAGCAGTGAAGGACTAGCAGAGACCCAGTACCTC.

This clonotype was counted many times. The chain recombines TRBV29-1 with TRBJ1-3; unclear D gene. The V gene's germline CDR1 is SQVTM and CDR2 ANQGSEA. The CDR3 consists of 14 residues. V lost 1 base and J 0 bases, leaving 7 bases between the germline ends. In DNA form, the CDR3 reads TGCAGCGTTGAAGGCAAACTCTCTGGAAACACCATATATTTT. Amino acids: CSVEGKLSGNTIYF.

This clonotype showed up many times. This chain uses TRBV6-5 with TRBJ2-1; maybe TRBD2 (5 bases). From germline, CDR1 is MNHEY and CDR2 SVGAGI. CDR3 length: 19 amino acids. V lost 3 bases to trimming and J lost 5 bases, with 26 bases between them. The CDR3 DNA reads as TGTGCCAGCAGTTATATTGTCGGGGTGGATGGGGATATCAACAATGAGCAGTTCTTC. Protein: CASSYIVGVDGDINNEQFF.

In the case of this clonotype: In this CDR3 the conserved last residue, phenylalanine or tryptophan, is missing, so a read error is likely. This sequence joins TRBV29-1 and TRBJ1-1; maybe TRBD1 (5 bases). The V end lost 3 bases, the J end lost 10 bases, and 21 bases lay between the germline ends. This CDR3 contains 14 residues. CDR1 is SQVTM and CDR2 is ANQGSEA in the germline V gene. CDR3 nucleotides: TGCAGCGTTGATGGGGCGAGTGGTGTAAGGGGAGCTTTCTTA. Encoded protein: CSVDGASGVRGAFL.

The V call is TRBV28, the J call TRBJ1-3; no reliable D call. Germline CDR1 and CDR2: MDHEN and SYDVKM. V dropped 5 bases and J dropped 4 bases, with 9 bases sitting between them. The CDR3 runs 13 residues. The CDR3 nucleotides read TGTGCCAGCAGTCCCCGCTGGGGAAACACCATATATTTT. This encodes CASSPRWGNTIYF.

The gene calls are TRBV18 and TRBJ2-7; 14 bases align to TRBD2. Per the germline V gene, CDR1 is KGHSH and CDR2 is LQKENI. The CDR3 loop spans 16 amino acids. Trimming at V came to 3 bases and at J to 2 bases, leaving 3 bases not matched to a gene. CDR3 sequence reads: CASSPGLAGVTYEQYF. DNA of the CDR3: TGTGCCAGCTCACCGGGACTAGCGGGAGTCACCTACGAGCAGTACTTC.